This T cell receptor (beta chain) derives from a study of OX40 agonist ivuxolimab in advanced cancers. Study information: The drug used for patients, ivuxolimab, was an agonistic anti-OX40 (CD134) antibody. Partial response was recorded in three patients: one hepatocellular carcinoma and two cutaneous melanoma cases. Prior anti-PD-1, anti-PD-L1 or anti-CTLA-4 therapy did not bar entry, and less than 50% had some.

About this clone itself: Its antigen remains unknown.

General observations from the study: Among T cells, CD8+ cells averaged more expanded clones than CD4+ cells.

Here immunoSEQ multiplex PCR was the method, and the copy in TCRdb shows in-frame clones only, minus some. The sample has tens of thousands of clones; 86% are singletons. Germline V gene lookup returns CDR1 MNHNS and CDR2 SASEGT. Trimming at V came to 8 bases and at J to 4 bases, leaving 1 base not matched to a gene. The CDR3 runs to 13 residues. This chain links TRBV6-1 with TRBJ2-1; 11 nucleotides agree with TRBD2. This TCR came from an adult with an advanced solid tumor such as melanoma, head and neck, liver or kidney cancer. The source was CD4+ or CD8+ T cells sorted from blood, collected in a trial of the OX40 agonist ivuxolimab. The CDR3 spells CASPSGGYNEQFF. The CDR3 region has the DNA TGTGCCAGCCCTAGCGGGGGGTACAATGAGCAGTTCTTC.